Sequencing of this T cell receptor beta chain was carried out in a study of cytomegalovirus exposure and HLA in healthy donors. Study as a whole: Per a later analysis, the roughly 690 first-cohort and 100 to 150 validation repertoires shared one platform.

Profiled with immunoSEQ multiplex PCR; TCRdb holds only in-frame clones, not every one. The sample contains some 140,000 clones, approximately 84% of which appear only once. Trimming took 6 bases from V and 5 from J; bases not matched to a gene: 5. Germline CDR1 and CDR2: MNHEY and SMNVEV (reference sequence). CDR3 length equals 13 residues. Of note for this clone: The antigen remains unidentified.

Regarding the study as a whole: Many donors shared some public TCRs, even though most TCR sequences were rare. In vitro confirmation showed a few CMV-associated chains to be CMV antigen specific.

The rearrangement links TRBV27 to TRBJ1-2; 8 bases line up with TRBD1. The sequenced sample was PBMCs. The receptor was isolated from a man aged 25 to 45 in good health and CMV-seropositive. The CDR3 loop reads CASRRTGPYGYTF. DNA for the CDR3: TGTGCCAGCAGGAGGACAGGGCCTTATGGCTACACCTTC.